This T cell receptor beta chain was captured in a study of cytomegalovirus exposure and HLA in healthy donors. Study-level results: Cytomegalovirus-associated TCR beta chains were listed, numbering roughly 150.

This clone showed up just a few times. Its matching antigen is unknown. The PCR ran on 60 Vbeta and 13 Jbeta primers. Profiled with immunoSEQ multiplex PCR; TCRdb holds only in-frame clones, not every one. The data show over 150,000 clones, roughly 80% seen once. Sequencing was done on a sample of PBMCs. The receptor was derived from a girl aged 2 to 10 in good health and CMV-seropositive.

DNA for the CDR3: TGTGCCAGCAGTTATACACCTTTCGGGACTAGCGGGAGTAGGTCCTACGAGCAGTACTTC. This codes for CASSYTPFGTSGSRSYEQYF. This chain uses TRBV28 with TRBJ2-7, with 14 bases matching TRBD2. V gave up 4 bases and J gave up 1 base; unmatched junction bases: 15. CDR1 is MDHEN, CDR2 SYDVKM, per germline. The CDR3 sequence is 20 residues long. Together with reference TRBV28 and TRBJ2-7, the CDR3 gives the full variable domain: DVKVTQSSRYLVKRTGEKVFLECVQDMDHENMFWYRQDPGLGLRLIYFSYDVKMKEKGDIPEGYSVSREKKERFSLILESASTNQTSMYLCASSYTPFGTSGSRSYEQYFGPGTRLTVT.